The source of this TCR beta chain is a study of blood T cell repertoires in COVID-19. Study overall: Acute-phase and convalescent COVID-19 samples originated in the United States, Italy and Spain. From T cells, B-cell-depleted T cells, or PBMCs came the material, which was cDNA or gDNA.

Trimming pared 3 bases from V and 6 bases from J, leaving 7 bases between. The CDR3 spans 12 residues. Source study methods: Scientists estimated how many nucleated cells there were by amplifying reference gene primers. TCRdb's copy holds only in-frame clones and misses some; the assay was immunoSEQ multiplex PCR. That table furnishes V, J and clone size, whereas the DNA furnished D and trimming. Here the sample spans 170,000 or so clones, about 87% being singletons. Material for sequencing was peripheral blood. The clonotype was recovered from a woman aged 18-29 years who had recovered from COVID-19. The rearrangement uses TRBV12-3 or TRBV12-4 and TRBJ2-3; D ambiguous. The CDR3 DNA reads TGTGCCAGCAGTTTGAGAACGGATACGCAGTATTTT. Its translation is CASSLRTDTQYF.